This entry lists 27 T cell receptor beta chains sequenced from one sample in a study of T-cell reconstitution after alpha-beta-depleted transplantation in children. During its preparation, the TCRbeta library received unique molecular identifiers. TCRdb re-derived calls from the PCR reads in MiXCR, one entry per CDR3 protein. Among approximately 83,000 distinct CDR3 sequences, roughly 8% were seen once, and the ten largest hold approximately 6.6%. Specimen: PBMCs from the stem cell graft donor, collected from the stem cell graft. The receptors were gathered from a human donor who donated a stem cell graft to a child with congenital amegakaryocytic thrombocytopenia.

The V and J genes are TRBV5-1 and TRBJ2-5; TRBD2 matches 8 bases. The CDR3 spans 15 residues. From germline, CDR1 is SGHRS and CDR2 YFSETQ. V shed 5 bases and J 0 bases; nucleotides not matched to a gene: 6. Here the CDR3 reads CASSPGGGYQETQYF. In nucleotides, the CDR3 is TGCGCCAGCAGTCCCGGGGGGGGGTACCAAGAGACCCAGTACTTC.

This clonotype was observed at least ten times. This chain uses TRBV27 with TRBJ2-1; D ambiguous. Germline V gene sequence: CDR1 MNHEY, CDR2 SMNVEV (reference sequence). This CDR3 has 12 amino acids. V was shortened by 3 bases and J by 2 bases, with 2 bases between the two germline ends. CDR3 region: CASSFPYNEQFF. CDR3 sequence (DNA): TGTGCCAGCAGTTTCCCCTACAATGAGCAGTTCTTC.

Many counts were recorded for this clonotype. The rearrangement joins TRBV6-5 to TRBJ1-5, with TRBD1 identical over 7 bases. This CDR3 contains 17 residues. V gave up 0 bases and J gave up 5 bases; unmatched junction bases: 10. Germline V CDR1 and CDR2: MNHEY, SVGAGI. CDR3 amino acids: CASSYSPRGWSDQPQHF. Here the CDR3 DNA reads TGTGCCAGCAGTTACTCGCCCAGGGGGTGGAGCGATCAGCCCCAGCATTTT.

This clonotype showed up many times. The gene calls are TRBV12-3 or TRBV12-4 and TRBJ2-1, with 9 positions matching TRBD2. The CDR3 extends over 15 amino acids. J was trimmed by 7 bases and V by 5 bases; bases with no gene match: 9. For the CDR3, the DNA is TGTGCCAGCAGTAAGGGGGCGGGGGGGCGGAATGAGCAGTTCTTC. It specifies CASSKGAGGRNEQFF.

In its sample, this clonotype was seen many times. The J gene is TRBJ2-7, the V gene TRBV5-1; D could derive from TRBD1 or TRBD2 (5 bases each). V gave up 4 bases and J gave up 0 bases, with 8 bases separating them. Germline-derived CDR1 and CDR2 are SGHRS and YFSETQ. This CDR3 is built from 13 residues. The DNA of the CDR3 is TGCGCCAGCAGCCCCGGGGCCTCCTACGAGCAGTACTTC. It specifies CASSPGASYEQYF.

This clonotype was found once. The CDR3 region is CASSPAESSYNEQFF. In nucleotides, the CDR3 is TGTGCCAGCAGTCCAGCGGAGAGCTCCTACAATGAGCAGTTCTTC. V is TRBV27 and J is TRBJ2-1, with D perhaps matching TRBD2 (5 bases). Trimming cost V 5 bases and J 0 bases, with 11 bases left between them. The CDR3 is made up of 15 amino acids. Germline V gives CDR1 MNHEY, CDR2 SMNVEV (reference sequence).

This clonotype appeared many times. The chain employs TRBV20-1 and TRBJ2-7; 12 positions match TRBD2. CDR3 length equals 13 residues. V lost 6 bases to trimming and J lost 5 bases; unmatched junction nucleotides: 5. Germline CDR1 reads DFQATT; CDR2 reads SNEGSKA (reference sequence). The CDR3: CSATSGSANEQYF. The DNA for the CDR3 is TGCAGTGCGACTAGCGGGAGCGCTAACGAGCAGTACTTC.

There are many counts of this clonotype. The chain combines TRBV5-1 with TRBJ2-5; D not certain. The V end lost 2 bases, the J end lost 2 bases, and 10 bases lay between the germline ends. Germline V gene data show CDR1 as SGHRS and CDR2 as YFSETQ. The CDR3 extends over 14 amino acids. The CDR3 DNA follows: TGCGCCAGCAGCTTCGCTAGTGGGCAAGAGACCCAGTACTTC. This encodes CASSFASGQETQYF. The entire variable domain, with the rest obtained from reference TRBV5-1 and TRBJ2-5, is as follows: KAGVTQTPRYLIKTRGQQVTLSCSPISGHRSVSWYQQTPGQGLQFLFEYFSETQRNKGNFPGRFSGRQFSNSRSEMNVSTLELGDSALYLCASSFASGQETQYFGPGTRLLVL.

This clonotype occurred many times. This chain connects TRBV7-2 to TRBJ2-5; D possibly corresponds to TRBD1 (6 bases). Per the germline V gene, CDR1 is SGHTA and CDR2 is FQGNSA. The CDR3 covers 15 residues. Trimming cost V 2 bases and J 1 base, with 11 bases left between them. Here the CDR3 DNA reads TGTGCCAGCAGCTTATTGGTAGGGGGCCAAGAGACCCAGTACTTC. Its protein is CASSLLVGGQETQYF.

This clonotype was found many times. The V and J genes are TRBV5-1 and TRBJ2-5; 7 nucleotides agree with TRBD1. Germline V CDR1 and CDR2: SGHRS, YFSETQ. V was clipped by 9 bases and J by 2 bases; unmatched bases: 7. This CDR3 comprises 13 residues. The CDR3 DNA is TGCGCCACCAGGCGGACAGGACAAGAGACCCAGTACTTC. This translates into CATRRTGQETQYF. Full variable domain (rest looked up from reference TRBV5-1 and TRBJ2-5): KAGVTQTPRYLIKTRGQQVTLSCSPISGHRSVSWYQQTPGQGLQFLFEYFSETQRNKGNFPGRFSGRQFSNSRSEMNVSTLELGDSALYLCATRRTGQETQYFGPGTRLLVL.

The CDR3: CASSWRTGGDSGYTF. CDR3 DNA: TGTGCCAGCAGCTGGAGGACAGGGGGGGACAGCGGCTACACCTTC. This chain connects TRBV11-2 to TRBJ1-2; TRBD1 matches at 10 bases. The length of the CDR3 is 15 residues. Trimming took 4 bases from V and 8 from J; bases not matched to a gene: 10. Germline values: CDR1 SGHAT, CDR2 FQNNGV.

This clonotype was seen at least ten times. The J gene is TRBJ1-1, the V gene TRBV20-1; D is ambiguous. The length of the CDR3 is 12 residues. From germline, CDR1 is DFQATT and CDR2 SNEGSKA (reference sequence). The CDR3 DNA follows: TGCAGACCGGATGCCATGAACACTGAAGCTTTCTTT. Encoded protein: CRPDAMNTEAFF.

This clonotype was seen ten or more times. The chain uses TRBV6-1 and TRBJ1-6; possibly TRBD1 for D (5 bases). V was cut by 6 bases and J by 10 bases, with 19 bases left in between. CDR3 length equals 15 residues. Germline V gene sequence: CDR1 MNHNS, CDR2 SASEGT. The CDR3 region is CASSPYSAGISPLHF. The CDR3 DNA reads TGTGCCAGCAGCCCCTACTCGGCAGGGATCTCACCCCTCCACTTT.

This chain uses TRBV29-1 with TRBJ2-7; possible D gene TRBD2, 6 bases. Trimming removed 4 bases at V and 8 bases at J, with 12 bases between. The CDR3 contains 11 residues. Germline loops: CDR1 SQVTM, CDR2 ANQGSEA. CDR3 protein: CSVVEGNKQYF. The CDR3 DNA sequence: TGCAGCGTTGTGGAGGGGAACAAGCAGTACTTC.

Ten or more counts support this clonotype. The chain couples TRBV12-3 or TRBV12-4 to TRBJ1-1; 9 positions match TRBD1. The CDR3 runs 17 residues. Germline trimming cut 7 bases from V and 4 bases from J; bases unmatched to any gene: 16. Here the CDR3 reads CASNANRGRNGGTEAFF. DNA of the CDR3: TGTGCCAGCAATGCAAACAGGGGGCGTAATGGCGGCACTGAAGCTTTCTTT.

This clonotype was seen at least ten times. The chain has TRBV27 and TRBJ1-5; D gene unclear. This CDR3 comprises 15 residues. Between the trimmed V and J ends, which lost 5 bases and 0 bases, there was a span of 11 bases. The germline gives CDR1 MNHEY, CDR2 SMNVEV (reference sequence). The CDR3 nucleotides are TGTGCCAGCAGTCGACGACCGAATAGCAATCAGCCCCAGCATTTT. This gives the protein CASSRRPNSNQPQHF.

Many counts were recorded for this clonotype. V is TRBV5-1 and J is TRBJ1-1; 7 bases are shared with TRBD1. V lost 3 bases, J lost 1 base, and 6 bases stayed unmatched. The CDR3 consists of 15 residues. CDR1 and CDR2 (germline): SGHRS, YFSETQ. The CDR3 region has the DNA TGCGCCAGCAGCTCGGGACAGCCCCCGAACACTGAAGCTTTCTTT. This sequence encodes CASSSGQPPNTEAFF.

There are many counts of this clonotype. The V and J genes are TRBV20-1 and TRBJ2-1, with 10 bases lining up with TRBD2. The CDR3 has 15 amino acids. The germline V gene has CDR1 DFQATT and CDR2 SNEGSKA (reference sequence). V shed 3 bases, J shed 7 bases, and the junction held 9 bases outside the gene matches. CDR3: CSASLPSGRGNEQFF. In nucleotides, the CDR3 is TGCAGTGCTAGCCTACCTAGCGGGAGAGGGAATGAGCAGTTCTTC.

This clonotype was counted many times. V usage is TRBV12-3 or TRBV12-4 and J usage is TRBJ2-3; D perhaps matches TRBD2 (6 bases). CDR3 size: 14 residues. Between the trimmed V and J ends, which lost 4 bases and 2 bases, there was a span of 10 bases. The CDR3 is CASSSPSATDTQYF. CDR3 DNA: TGTGCCAGCAGTTCCCCTAGCGCCACAGATACGCAGTATTTT.

This clonotype was seen repeatedly, ten times or more. The rearrangement uses TRBV20-1 and TRBJ1-2, with TRBD1 matching over 8 bases. This CDR3 region has 12 residues. Germline trimming cut 4 bases from V and 10 bases from J; bases unmatched to any gene: 8. Germline V gene lookup returns CDR1 DFQATT and CDR2 SNEGSKA (reference sequence). The CDR3 is CSAKPPQGDYTF. CDR3 in DNA: TGCAGTGCTAAACCTCCACAGGGGGACTACACCTTC.

This clonotype was found many times. V usage is TRBV10-3 and J usage is TRBJ1-4; 7 bases are a match to TRBD1. The V gene's germline CDR1 is ENHRY and CDR2 SYGVKD. The CDR3 is 15 amino acids. V lost 0 bases, J lost 5 bases, and 3 bases stayed unmatched. The CDR3 DNA reads as TGTGCCATCAGTGAGTCGGAGACAGGGAATGAAAAACTGTTTTTT. Amino acid sequence: CAISESETGNEKLFF.

This clonotype was found many times. The genes are TRBV20-1 and TRBJ1-5; D remains ambiguous. The CDR3 consists of 15 residues. V was shortened by 0 bases and J by 1 base, with 10 bases between the two germline ends. Germline V gene lookup returns CDR1 DFQATT and CDR2 SNEGSKA (reference sequence). The chain's CDR3 is CSAREMGASNQPQHF. The DNA of the CDR3 is TGCAGTGCTAGAGAGATGGGAGCAAGCAATCAGCCCCAGCATTTT.

This clonotype occurred many times. The rearrangement joins TRBV5-1 to TRBJ1-1; D may be TRBD1 (5 bases). CDR1 and CDR2 (germline): SGHRS, YFSETQ. Deletions cut 0 bases from V and 0 bases from J, with 6 bases between. The CDR3 sequence is 14 residues long. CDR3 residues: CASSLAGMNTEAFF. CDR3 DNA: TGCGCCAGCAGCTTGGCAGGGATGAACACTGAAGCTTTCTTT.

This clonotype was seen only a few times. This chain links TRBV20-1 with TRBJ1-3; 10 bases map to TRBD1. The CDR3 loop spans 18 amino acids. CDR1 and CDR2 (germline): DFQATT, SNEGSKA (reference sequence). After removal of 4 bases from V and 2 bases from J, the junction contained 14 bases not matched to a gene. In DNA form, the CDR3 reads TGCAGTGCTAAGGCTACGGGACAGGGGCCGGCAACTGGAAACACCATATATTTT. It encodes CSAKATGQGPATGNTIYF.

This clonotype has a count of ten or more. V usage is TRBV7-2 and J usage is TRBJ2-1, with D possibly matching TRBD1 (5 bases). CDR1 is SGHTA and CDR2 is FQGNSA in the germline V gene. Between the trimmed V and J ends, which lost 2 bases and 4 bases, there was a span of 12 bases. CDR3 length: 15 amino acids. CDR3 bases: TGTGCCAGCAGCTTAAGGTTAGGGGTATACAATGAGCAGTTCTTC. It codes for CASSLRLGVYNEQFF.

In this sample, this clonotype turned up many times. This chain joins TRBV20-1 and TRBJ1-1; 7 nucleotides match TRBD1. The CDR3 consists of 15 residues. Germline V CDR1 and CDR2: DFQATT, SNEGSKA (reference sequence). With V trimmed by 0 bases and J by 5 bases, 9 bases remained unmatched. The CDR3 DNA reads TGCAGTGCTAGAGACCAAAGGGGGCTTAGGACTGAAGCTTTCTTT. It translates to CSARDQRGLRTEAFF.

At least ten counts were recorded for this clonotype. The chain joins TRBV20-1 to TRBJ1-4; no clear D. The CDR3 loop spans 15 amino acids. V lost 3 bases and J 2 bases, leaving 13 bases between the germline ends. Germline lookup yields CDR1 DFQATT and CDR2 SNEGSKA (reference sequence). As DNA, the CDR3 is TGCAGTGCTAGGAGTCCCTTTGGGACTAATGAAAAACTGTTTTTT. It encodes CSARSPFGTNEKLFF.